This T cell receptor beta chain was captured by sequencing in a study of cytomegalovirus exposure and HLA in healthy donors (dated by TCRdb to 2015 to 2018). With regard to the full study: An earlier analysis of approximately 640 of the donors reported more than 250 Gb of sequence data and roughly 100 million unique TCR beta sequences from roughly 180 million T cells. Genome-wide SNP genotypes for about 65% of the 666 donors were used in a later genetic analysis, which treated that subset as a discovery cohort. Every repertoire in the discovery cohort had been generated on one and the same sequencing platform. Rather than drawing on any new phenotypic data, the later analysis identified candidate immune exposures from TCR beta sequences and the way those sequences occurred across donors. Donor age, sex, ethnicity and CMV serostatus were compiled together with the repertoire data. Because of strong linkage in the cohort, four or five DR-DQ haplotypes were treated as single units for association and clustering. On average, approximately 250,000 unique TCR beta nucleotide sequences were sequenced per donor among a few hundred genotyped donors of the cohort, with roughly 19% of those sequences being non-productive. An earlier analysis of around 540 of the donors applied high-throughput TCR beta sequencing to assess whether each TCR beta V gene segment acted as functional or pseudogenic. The genetic ancestry cluster associated with self-reported Caucasian donors included approximately 85% of the 300 to 450 genotyped donors. High-throughput TCR immunosequencing, statistical association of individual TCRs with disease status, and machine learning were combined to predict cytomegalovirus infection status. An early release covering about 600 HLA-typed donors comprised roughly 300 gigabases of sequencing data and tens of millions of unique TCR sequences. A later analysis re-analyzed previously published TCR beta repertoires from about 730 donors and added high-resolution HLA genotyping to study TCR occurrence patterns. The study aimed to test whether signatures of past pathogen exposure could be identified by cataloging public T cell receptors. Both class I and class II loci were covered by HLA typing, at four-digit resolution. Besides the first cohort of 666 subjects, a separate validation cohort made up of 120 different subjects was used. The study profiled the T cell repertoires of 666 subjects by immunosequencing and related them to cytomegalovirus serostatus. The number of donors typed differed by locus, with 629-630 for A, B, C, DRB1 and DQB1, around 560 for DQA1, 600 to 610 for DPA1, and some 470 for DPB1. Results and caveats for the whole study, not just this receptor: The cohort was sequenced for TCR beta chains only, and without alpha or paired-chain data the features that could be detected were limited. An earlier analysis of approximately 600 of the donors showed that most TCR beta V segments appeared in productive rearrangements either about 90% or about 30% of the time, which broadly matched IMGT annotations. According to a later analysis, most CMV-associated TCR beta chains appeared to be HLA-restricted, and the HLA associations seemed to be driven largely by CMV exposure. At a false discovery rate of 0.05, a later analysis linked roughly 17,000 TCR beta sequences to specific HLA alleles. A later analysis reported that several top co-occurrence clusters appeared linked to parvovirus B19, influenza, CMV and Epstein-Barr virus. When HLA alleles, especially DR and DQ, strongly co-occurred, TCR associations were difficult to assign to individual alleles. Sequencing depth was assumed to be roughly uniform across donors in the presence/absence analyses, though that assumption may not hold. The classifier was reported to diagnose cytomegalovirus status with high specificity and sensitivity in both the original and validation cohorts. Because HLA typing was missing for some donors at each locus, association tests included only the typed subset. Immune exposure information for the cohort was limited to CMV serostatus. According to a later analysis, TCR association rates differed among HLA loci, with DRB1 alleles showing the most associated TCRs and HLA-C alleles showing the fewest. Linkage disequilibrium might explain the correlated functional status among segregating V segments, but an unknown experimental factor could not be excluded. The authors suggested that the approach could potentially be generalized to other disease states and immunological phenotypes. Because counts were too low, about 15 rarely observed V segments, including chromosome 9 orphons, were left out of the earlier analysis of 587 of the donors. A cluster of highly shared sequence variants was judged likely to be a technical artifact of the sequencing pipeline. In vitro tests confirmed that a few of the cytomegalovirus-associated TCR beta chains recognize cytomegalovirus antigens. In a later analysis, HLA-associated TCR beta chains were found to be more clonally expanded and to have lower generation probabilities than equally common non-associated chains. A later genetic analysis associated a missense DCLRE1C variant with V-gene and J-gene trimming of TCR beta chains, and an independent cohort replicated the association. The study gave a list of under 200 TCR beta chains associated with cytomegalovirus. Compared with the approximately 720-donor mean, donors in an Asian-associated ancestry cluster had fewer N-insertions in productive TCRs, according to a later genetic analysis. Some IMGT-functional V segments, including TRBV6-2 and TRBV6-3, could not be told apart with the 87-base-pair reads, so those segments were excluded. A further reported finding was that TCR beta sequences accurately predicted the HLA-A and HLA-B alleles for most subjects in the first cohort. While some public TCRs were present in many individuals, most TCR sequences turned up only very rarely across donors.

The germline V gene yields SGHAT for CDR1 and FQNNGV for CDR2. Trimming removed 1 base from V and 6 bases from J, leaving 8 bases between the germline ends. The CDR3 sequence holds 13 residues, the cysteine and phenylalanine included. Solely the CDR3 DNA is kept, with 39 bases framed from the first base. In total, roughly 710 healthy bone marrow donors made up the cohort. At the time of sampling, all cohort members were nominally healthy, though unrecorded immune exposures were likely present. The donor tested CMV seronegative and was one of the 352 seronegative cohort members. A peripheral blood sample was provided by each donor, and peripheral blood mononuclear cells were used for TCR beta sequencing. The Qiagen DNeasy Blood Extraction Kit was used to extract genomic DNA from the blood cell samples. The library was generated by the immunoSEQ multiplex PCR assay. For the multiplex PCR, a mixture combining 60 forward primers for TCR Vbeta segments and 13 reverse primers for TCR Jbeta segments was used. A multiplex PCR assay on genomic DNA amplified the CDR3 region of rearranged TCR beta genes. The Illumina HiSeq System was used to sequence the amplified TCR beta libraries as 87-base-pair reads. Concerning the study's data processing: Across the roughly 600 repertoires, a later analysis counted roughly 84 million unique TCR beta chains, roughly 11 million of which were shared by at least two donors. A nearest-neighbor algorithm error-corrected the raw reads and collapsed the reads into unique sequences, merging closely related sequences to remove PCR and sequencing errors. To assign V, D and J gene segments, CDR3 sequences were aligned to IMGT reference sequences. For a sequence to be retained, a match of at least six nucleotides to both a V gene segment and a J gene segment was required. A rearrangement counted as productive if the CDR3 had no stop codons and remained in frame with V and J, and every other rearrangement counted as non-productive. Following IMGT convention, CDR3 was defined as the stretch from the second conserved V-encoded cysteine to the conserved J-encoded phenylalanine. In an earlier analysis of 500 to 650 of the donors, sequences lacking an unambiguous match to a single V gene segment were excluded. An earlier analysis of several hundred of the donors called V segments functional above 56.7% productive rearrangements and segregating when the between-donor standard deviation exceeded 5%. To diagnose cytomegalovirus status from the catalog of TCR beta chain sequences, a statistical classification framework was built. V and J gene assignment, in a later analysis, came from comparing TCR nucleotide sequences with IMGT/GENE-DB human TR gene sequences. A later analysis assigned CDR3 sequences and most-parsimonious VDJ recombination scenarios with the TCRdist pipeline. In a later analysis, every TCR beta chain was defined by the combination of its CDR3 amino acid sequence and its V-gene family, and reads without a unique V-gene family were dropped. As a way to deal with suspected cross-contamination and a sequencing artifact, a later analysis dropped approximately 570 nucleotide sequences that were highly shared and had low generation probability. A later analysis calculated a clonal expansion index for each public chain from normalized within-repertoire ranks of inferred template counts. In a later analysis, generation probabilities were computed with a VDJ recombination model fitted to out-of-frame rearrangements, and the resulting probabilities were checked against IGoR. In a later analysis, TCR-TCR, TCR-HLA and TCR-CMV co-occurrence was scored with hypergeometric tests, and a repertoire-size bias correction was applied to TCR pairs. In a later analysis, false discovery rates were estimated by permuting HLA or CMV assignments 20 times. In a later analysis, co-occurring TCRs were grouped with DBSCAN, and TCRdist sequence similarity was added when clustering was performed within HLA-allele-positive subsets. Repertoires with fewer than 30,000 or more than 120,000 public chains were left out of co-occurrence clustering, as were a few repertoires with anomalous nucleotide sharing. Imported from immuneACCESS, the table was reduced by TCRdb to in-frame sequences with V and J called. These copies leave out some clones; in studies compared against another copy, an unresolved V gene accounts for under half, and the cause of the remainder is not known. Clone size and the V and J calls come from that table; the DNA yielded D and trimming. This sample holds roughly 100,000 clones; about 71% were observed only once. The top ten hold roughly 0.79% of the sample.

About this clone itself: The clone's antigen remains unknown. No per-base quality is available; no much larger clone lies one base away. The same CDR3 also results from other DNA sequences found in this sample.

This chain joins TRBV11-2 to TRBJ2-3, with the D segment identity uncertain. Sequencing was carried out using PBMCs. The origin of this receptor is a boy younger than 18 in good health and CMV-seronegative. The DNA sequence is TGTGCCAGCAGCTTAGCGGGTACTGATACGCAGTATTTT. Its protein product is CASSLAGTDTQYF.